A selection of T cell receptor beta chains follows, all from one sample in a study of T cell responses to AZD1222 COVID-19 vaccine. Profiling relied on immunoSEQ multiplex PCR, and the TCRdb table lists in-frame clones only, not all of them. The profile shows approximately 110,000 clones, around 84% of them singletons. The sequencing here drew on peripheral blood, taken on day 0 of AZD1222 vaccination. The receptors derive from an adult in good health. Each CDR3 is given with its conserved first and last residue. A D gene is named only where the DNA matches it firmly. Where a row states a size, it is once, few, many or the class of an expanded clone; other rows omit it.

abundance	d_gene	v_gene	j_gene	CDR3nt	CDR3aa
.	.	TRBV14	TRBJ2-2	TGTGCCAGCAGCCAAGTCGGCTCCGGGGAGCTGTTTTTT	CASSQVGSGELFF
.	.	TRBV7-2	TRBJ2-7	TGTGCCAGCAGCTTACCCGGGACCGCGACCTACGAGCAGTACTTC	CASSLPGTATYEQYF
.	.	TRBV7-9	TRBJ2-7	TGTGCCAGCAGCGCGTGGACTGATGGGTCCAACGAGCAGTACTTC	CASSAWTDGSNEQYF
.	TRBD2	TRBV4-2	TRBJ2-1	TGTGCCAGCAGCCAAGGCGGGGGGCCTAGCGGGAGGGGGAATGAGCAGTTCTTC	CASSQGGGPSGRGNEQFF
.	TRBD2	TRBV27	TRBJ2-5	TGTGCCAGCAGTTTATTGTCGGCGGGGGGCCGTGGGACCCAGTACTTC	CASSLLSAGGRGTQYF
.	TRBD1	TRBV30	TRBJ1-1	TGTGCCTGGACCCGACGGGACAGGGGGCGAGGGGAGAACACTGAAGCTTTCTTT	CAWTRRDRGRGENTEAFF
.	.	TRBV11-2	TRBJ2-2	TGTGCCAGCAGCTTAGTATCCGGGCCCCGAATGCTGTTTTTT	CASSLVSGPRMLFF
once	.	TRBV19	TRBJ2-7	TGTGCCACCGGCCCCGACCGTGCCTCCTACGAGCAGTACTTC	CATGPDRASYEQYF
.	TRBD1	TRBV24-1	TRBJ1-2	TGTGCCACCAGTGATCCCACAAGGACAGGGAACTATGGCTACACCTTC	CATSDPTRTGNYGYTF
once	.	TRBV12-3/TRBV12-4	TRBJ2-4	TGTGCCAGCAGTTTGGACGGAAACATTCAGTACTTC	CASSLDGNIQYF
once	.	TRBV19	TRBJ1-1	TGTGCCAGTAGTTACAGGGTGAGGGAAACTGAAGCTTTCTTT	CASSYRVRETEAFF
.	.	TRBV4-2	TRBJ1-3	TGTGCCAGCAGCCAAGATAGAAACACCATATATTTT	CASSQDRNTIYF
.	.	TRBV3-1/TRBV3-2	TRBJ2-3	TGTGCCAGCAGCCAACGCGATAGAGATACGCAGTATTTT	CASSQRDRDTQYF
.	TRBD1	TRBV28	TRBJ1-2	TGTGCCAGCAGCACCGTTGCGGCAGGGGGCCTAGGGTATGGCTACACCTTC	CASSTVAAGGLGYGYTF
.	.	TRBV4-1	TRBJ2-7	TGCGCCAGCAGCCAAGGAGGGTCAGGGCGCTCCTACGAGCAGTACTTC	CASSQGGSGRSYEQYF
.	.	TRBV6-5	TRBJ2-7	TGTGCCAGCAGTTACCGGGGTCAAACCCATCTATACGAGCAGTACTTC	CASSYRGQTHLYEQYF
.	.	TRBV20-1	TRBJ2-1	TGCAGTGCTAGTTACAGGGACAATGAGCAGTTCTTC	CSASYRDNEQFF
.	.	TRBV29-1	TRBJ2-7	TGCAGCGTTGAAGATGAGGGGGCCTACGAGCAGTACTTC	CSVEDEGAYEQYF
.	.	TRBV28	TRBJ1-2	TGTGCCAGCAGTTCACGAGGACTCTATGGCTACACCTTC	CASSSRGLYGYTF
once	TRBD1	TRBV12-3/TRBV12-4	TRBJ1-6	TGTGCCAGCAGTGGGACAGCCCGGGCCCTCCACTTT	CASSGTARALHF
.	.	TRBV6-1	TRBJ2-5	TGTGCCAGCAGTGATGGACTAAAAGAGACCCAGTACTTC	CASSDGLKETQYF
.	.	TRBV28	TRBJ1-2	TGTGCCAGCAGCATCAGACTTGGCTACACCTTC	CASSIRLGYTF
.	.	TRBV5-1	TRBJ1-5	TGCGCCAGCAGCTTGGGGGGCCCTAATCAGCCCCAGCATTTT	CASSLGGPNQPQHF
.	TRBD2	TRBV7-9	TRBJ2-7	TGTGCCAGCAGCTTAGGCAAAGTTCCGGGACTAGCGGATGAGCAGTACTTC	CASSLGKVPGLADEQYF
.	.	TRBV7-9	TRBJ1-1	TGTGCCAGCCGGCCTGAAGGGGATGAAGCTTTCTTT	CASRPEGDEAFF
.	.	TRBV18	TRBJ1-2	TGTGCCAGCTCACCAAGGTCGGGGACGGAGGGCTACACCTTC	CASSPRSGTEGYTF
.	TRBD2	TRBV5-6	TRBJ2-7	TGTGCCAGCAGCGCACCGGGACTAAACTACGAGCAGTACTTC	CASSAPGLNYEQYF
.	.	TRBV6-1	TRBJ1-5	TGTGCCAGCAGTGAATTCGGGGGGAACAATCAGCCCCAGCATTTT	CASSEFGGNNQPQHF
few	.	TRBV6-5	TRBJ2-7	TGTGCCAGCAGTTCCGCAGGGGACCACGAGCAGTACTTC	CASSSAGDHEQYF
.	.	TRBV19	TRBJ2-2	TGTGCCAGTAGTACCGAGGAGGGTCGGGACACCGGGGAGCTGTTTTTT	CASSTEEGRDTGELFF
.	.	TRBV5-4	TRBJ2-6	TGTGCCAGCAGCTTGGCCGGGTTAGGAAACGTCCTGACTTTC	CASSLAGLGNVLTF
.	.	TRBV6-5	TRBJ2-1	TGTGCCAGCAGTTACTCGCGGGTTCAAGATGAGCAGTTCTTC	CASSYSRVQDEQFF
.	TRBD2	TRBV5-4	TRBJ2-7	TGTGCCAGCAGCTTGGGGGGGACTAGCGGGACCCACGAGCAGTACTTC	CASSLGGTSGTHEQYF
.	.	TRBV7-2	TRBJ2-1	TGTGCCAGCAGCTCCGGGCCCCCTAGATATGAGCAGTTCTTC	CASSSGPPRYEQFF
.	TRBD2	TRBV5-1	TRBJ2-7	TGCGCCAGCCGTTCGCCGGGACTAGCGGGGCTTAACGAGCAGTACTTC	CASRSPGLAGLNEQYF
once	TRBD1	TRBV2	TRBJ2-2	TGTGCCAGCAGGGGGATGACAGGGCCCGGGGAGCTGTTTTTT	CASRGMTGPGELFF
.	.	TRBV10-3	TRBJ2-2	TGTGCCATGGCCCGGGACATTGGCACCGGGGAGCTGTTTTTT	CAMARDIGTGELFF
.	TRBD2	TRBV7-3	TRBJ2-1	TGTGCCAGCAGCTTAAACCTAGCGGGTGCCTCCTACAATGAGCAGTTCTTC	CASSLNLAGASYNEQFF
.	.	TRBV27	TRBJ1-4	TGTGCCAGCAGTTCCCCCCCCATAGGGGATGAAAAACTGTTTTTT	CASSSPPIGDEKLFF
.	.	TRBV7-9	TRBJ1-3	TGTGCCAGCAGCCCTGCGGCCTTCTCTGGAAACACCATATATTTT	CASSPAAFSGNTIYF
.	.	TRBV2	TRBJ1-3	TGTGCCAGCAGTGAAGCGCTATGGGGTTTTTCTGGAAACACCATATATTTT	CASSEALWGFSGNTIYF
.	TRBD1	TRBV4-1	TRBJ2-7	TGCGCCAGCAGCCAGATCGGGACAGGCTACGAGCAGTACTTC	CASSQIGTGYEQYF
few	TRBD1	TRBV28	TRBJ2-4	TGTGCCAGCAGTGGGACAGCGAGAGACATTCAGTACTTC	CASSGTARDIQYF